A single sample gave rise to the 28 T cell receptor beta chains below, sequenced in a study of blood T cells in healthy people across ages. Together with a sample-barcoded 5' primer, a J-beta primer mix was included in a second PCR lasting about 6 to 11 cycles. TCRdb reanalysed the 5' RACE reads using MiXCR and keeps one entry per CDR3 protein. This table holds approximately 1.5 million distinct CDR3 sequences, roughly 32% found once. The source material was blood. These receptors all come from a woman between 25 and 40 years old in good health.

The chain carries TRBV7-8 and TRBJ2-7; possibly TRBD2 for D (6 bases). This CDR3 contains 15 residues. The V gene lost 5 bases and the J gene lost 0 bases, with 14 bases spanning the gap. Germline V lookup: CDR1 SGHVS, CDR2 FQNEAQ. The CDR3 DNA reads as TGTGCCAGCAGCCTGAAGCGGGTCTACTCCTACGAGCAGTACTTC. Encoded protein: CASSLKRVYSYEQYF.

This clonotype has a handful of counts. This chain links TRBV20-1 with TRBJ2-5; no clear D gene. Germline CDR1 DFQATT, CDR2 SNEGSKA (reference sequence). The V end was cut by 2 bases, the J end by 2 bases, with 9 bases between. CDR3 length equals 13 residues. CDR3 bases: TGCAGTGCTAGACCCTCCTTGCAAGAGACCCAGTACTTC. Translation gives CSARPSLQETQYF.

The chain links TRBV27 to TRBJ2-3; 12 nucleotides agree with TRBD2. The CDR3 is 16 amino acids. The trim removed 8 bases at V and 6 bases at J, leaving 12 bases unmatched. In germline, CDR1 is MNHEY, CDR2 SMNVEV (reference sequence). DNA for the CDR3: TGTGCCAGCCGCAACCCGGGACTAGCGGGTCTGGATACGCAGTATTTT. It yields the protein CASRNPGLAGLDTQYF.

This clonotype was observed a handful of times. The chain joins TRBV11-2 to TRBJ2-1; weak D call: TRBD2 (6 bases). V lost 8 bases and J lost 8, with 13 bases in between. Germline CDR1 is SGHAT and CDR2 is FQNNGV. The length of the CDR3 is 12 residues. The CDR3 DNA is TGTGCCAGCTCGGGAAGCGGGCATGAGCAGTTCTTC. Encoded protein: CASSGSGHEQFF.

As regards this clonotype: This sequence may be a read error, since a much larger clone differs from it by one base. The chain uses TRBV29-1 and TRBJ1-1; tentatively, D is TRBD1 (5 bases). CDR1 is SQVTM and CDR2 is ANQGSEA in the germline V gene. The CDR3 consists of 12 residues. V was shortened by 3 bases and J by 1 base, with 6 bases between the two germline ends. The CDR3 protein is CSVDGGNTEAFF. The CDR3 DNA sequence: TGCAGCGTTGACGGGGGGAACACTGAAGCTTTCTTT.

There are a few counts of this clonotype. The chain is built from TRBV20-1 and TRBJ2-7; D unresolved. The CDR3 has 14 residues. V was clipped by 0 bases and J by 0 bases, with 9 bases between them. Germline CDR1 reads DFQATT; CDR2 reads SNEGSKA (reference sequence). The CDR3 sequence: CSARDKSTSYEQYF. Here the CDR3 DNA reads TGCAGTGCTAGAGATAAGAGTACCTCCTACGAGCAGTACTTC.

V gene TRBV4-2 combines with J gene TRBJ1-1, with D possibly being TRBD1 (5 bases). The CDR3 has 14 residues. The ends were cut back, 4 bases at V and 4 bases at J, with 13 bases in the middle. The germline CDR1 and CDR2 sequences are LGHNA and YNFKEQ. For the CDR3, the DNA is TGTGCCAGCAGCCCCCTCCCGGGGGGCACTGAAGCTTTCTTT. As protein: CASSPLPGGTEAFF.

The chain recombines TRBV9 with TRBJ1-1; tentatively, D is TRBD1 (5 bases). The germline gives CDR1 SGDLS, CDR2 YYNGEE. The V gene lost 7 bases and the J gene lost 4 bases, with 14 bases spanning the gap. The CDR3 consists of 13 residues. The CDR3: CASALAGTTEAFF. The CDR3 DNA sequence: TGTGCCAGCGCCCTTGCAGGGACCACTGAAGCTTTCTTT.

The table lists this clonotype with many counts. This chain uses TRBV29-1 with TRBJ1-2; 10 bases line up with TRBD1. The CDR3 has 12 amino acids. Germline V gene lookup returns CDR1 SQVTM and CDR2 ANQGSEA. The V gene end was trimmed by 4 bases and the J gene end by 5 bases; junction bases not matched to a gene: 1. CDR3 sequence: CSVGDRGYGYTF. The CDR3 nucleotides are TGCAGCGTTGGGGACAGGGGTTATGGCTACACCTTC.

About this clonotype: A much larger clonotype is one base distant, so this may be a read error. The chain links TRBV29-1 to TRBJ2-7; D gene ambiguous. Germline lookup yields CDR1 SQVTM and CDR2 ANQGSEA. The CDR3 sequence is 12 residues long. CDR3 coding DNA: TGCGGCGTTTTGGGGAAAGCCTACGAGCAGTACTTC. It specifies CGVLGKAYEQYF.

This chain uses TRBV27 with TRBJ1-6; TRBD1 matches at 7 bases. Per the germline V gene, CDR1 is MNHEY and CDR2 is SMNVEV (reference sequence). Trimming at V came to 3 bases and at J to 6 bases, leaving 2 bases not matched to a gene. This CDR3 is 14 amino acids long. The CDR3 reads CASSFGDSNSPLHF. CDR3 nucleotide sequence: TGTGCCAGCAGTTTTGGGGACAGTAATTCACCCCTCCACTTT.

This clonotype turned up a few times. At one of its ends the junction is not consistent with the germline gene, which may arise from a read error. The rearrangement links TRBV20-1 to TRBJ2-5, with 7 positions matching TRBD2. This CDR3 contains 19 residues. Germline V gene sequence: CDR1 DFQATT, CDR2 SNEGSKA (reference sequence). The CDR3 DNA sequence: TGCAGCGCTAGAACCGAAAGGCTAGCGAGTCCCCCGGGAGGAGAGACCCAGTACTTC. Residues: CSARTERLASPPGGETQYF.

This clonotype was recorded a few times. The V gene is TRBV9, the J gene TRBJ2-3, with D uncertain. The length of the CDR3 is 17 residues. The germline gives CDR1 SGDLS, CDR2 YYNGEE. V shed 0 bases and J shed 0 bases, with 14 bases lying between them. For the CDR3, the DNA is TGTGCCAGCAGCGTAGCCCCCCTTTTAGCTAGCACAGATACGCAGTATTTT. Protein product: CASSVAPLLASTDTQYF.

This clonotype was recorded at least ten times. The J gene is TRBJ2-1, the V gene TRBV27; D is unclear. Deletions cut 6 bases from V and 6 bases from J, with 12 bases between. This CDR3 contains 13 residues. Germline V CDR1 and CDR2: MNHEY, SMNVEV (reference sequence). For the CDR3, the DNA is TGTGCCAGCAGGCCACCGACGGTCAATGAGCAGTTCTTC. This gives the protein CASRPPTVNEQFF.

The genes are TRBV20-1 and TRBJ2-3; no reliable D call. Looked up from germline, CDR1 is DFQATT and CDR2 is SNEGSKA (reference sequence). The CDR3 runs to 13 residues. Trimming removed 4 bases from V and 0 bases from J, with 8 bases in between. The CDR3 region has the DNA TGCAGTGCTACCGGCGGTAGCACAGATACGCAGTATTTT. It codes for CSATGGSTDTQYF.

The chain uses TRBV11-2 and TRBJ2-1, with D perhaps being TRBD1 or TRBD2 (6 bases each). The CDR3 has 17 amino acids. V was clipped by 5 bases and J by 0 bases, with 17 bases between them. Germline V gene sequence: CDR1 SGHAT, CDR2 FQNNGV. CDR3 DNA: TGTGCCAGCAGCCGCTATGCGGGACATTCCTCCTACAATGAGCAGTTCTTC. This codes for CASSRYAGHSSYNEQFF.

The chain uses TRBV5-1 and TRBJ2-4; D is possibly TRBD1 (6 bases). The J call may be wrong; the DNA end is better matched by TRBJ2-7. CDR1 SGHRS and CDR2 YFSETQ come from the germline V gene. The CDR3 runs 13 residues. The DNA for the CDR3 is TGCGCCAGCAGTACCCTACTGGGGGCCGAGCAGTACTTC. This translates into CASSTLLGAEQYF.

This rearrangement joins TRBV7-8 to TRBJ2-2; maybe TRBD2 (7 bases). Trimming stripped 8 bases from V and 7 bases from J, with 20 bases between. This CDR3 has 15 amino acids. Germline values: CDR1 SGHVS, CDR2 FQNEAQ. DNA of the CDR3: TGTGCCAGCTTCAATGGGGGGGCAGGAGGCGGGGAGCTGTTTTTT. This translates into CASFNGGAGGGELFF.

This clonotype was recorded a few times. V and J are TRBV3-1 and TRBJ2-7; 12 bases map to TRBD2. CDR1 and CDR2 from the germline V gene are LGHDT and YNNKEL (reference sequence). The V and J ends lost 0 bases and 3 bases, in that order; junction bases with no gene match: 0. The CDR3 totals 15 residues. The CDR3, as DNA: TGTGCCAGCAGCCAAGAGACTAGCGGGAGCTACGAGCAGTACTTC. Encoded protein: CASSQETSGSYEQYF.

Only a few counts were recorded for this clonotype. The chain has TRBV9 and TRBJ2-7, with TRBD2 identical over 8 bases. V lost 3 bases to trimming and J lost 0 bases; unmatched junction nucleotides: 5. The CDR3 consists of 15 residues. Germline V gives CDR1 SGDLS, CDR2 YYNGEE. DNA of the CDR3: TGTGCCAGCAGCGGAGGGACTAGTCTCTCCTACGAGCAGTACTTC. Protein product: CASSGGTSLSYEQYF. Based on the CDR3 plus reference TRBV9 and TRBJ2-7, the full variable domain is DSGVTQTPKHLITATGQRVTLRCSPRSGDLSVYWYQQSLDQGLQFLIQYYNGEERAKGNILERFSAQQFPDLHSELNLSSLELGDSALYFCASSGGTSLSYEQYFGPGTRLTVT.

The CDR3 coding sequence is TGTGCCAGCAGCGACTACTCGAGCTCCTACAATGAGCAGTTCTTC. Its protein is CASSDYSSSYNEQFF. The rearrangement uses TRBV11-3 and TRBJ2-1; a possible D gene is TRBD2 (5 bases). Germline CDR1 and CDR2: SGHNT and YENEEA. V lost 5 bases and J lost 0, with 11 bases in between. The CDR3 is made up of 15 amino acids.

In its sample, this clonotype was seen many times. V is TRBV29-1 and J is TRBJ2-3, with D uncertain. The CDR3 contains 14 residues. CDR1 is SQVTM and CDR2 is ANQGSEA in the germline V gene. V was shortened by 4 bases and J by 3 bases, with 14 bases between the two germline ends. The CDR3 loop reads CSVGGYLLTDTQYF. CDR3 coding DNA: TGCAGCGTTGGAGGCTACTTACTAACAGATACGCAGTATTTT.

In its sample, this clonotype was seen many times. The gene calls are TRBV7-2 and TRBJ2-5, with D maybe TRBD1 (5 bases). From germline, CDR1 is SGHTA and CDR2 FQGNSA. CDR3 length: 15 amino acids. Trimming stripped 1 base from V and 2 bases from J, with 11 bases between. CDR3 bases: TGTGCCAGCAGCTTAGGAGACAGCCAACAAGAGACCCAGTACTTC. It codes for CASSLGDSQQETQYF.

The CDR3 is CASSEYVGLRYEQYF. The CDR3 DNA reads as TGTGCCAGCAGTGAATACGTGGGACTACGATACGAGCAGTACTTC. The genes are TRBV25-1 and TRBJ2-7; 7 nucleotides align to TRBD2. The V gene's germline CDR1 is MGHDK and CDR2 SYGVNS. The J segment lost 4 bases and the V segment lost 0 bases, leaving 6 bases of the junction unmatched. CDR3 length: 15 residues.

The V and J genes are TRBV5-5 and TRBJ1-1; the D is unclear. This CDR3 comprises 12 residues. V lost 4 bases, J lost 8 bases, and 12 bases lay in between. In germline, CDR1 is SGHKS, CDR2 YYEKEE (reference sequence). The chain's CDR3 is CASSPPAKEAFF. CDR3 sequence (DNA): TGTGCCAGCAGCCCGCCGGCGAAAGAAGCTTTCTTT. The full variable domain, completed using reference TRBV5-5 and TRBJ1-1, is DAGVTQSPTHLIKTRGQQVTLRCSPISGHKSVSWYQQVLGQGPQFIFQYYEKEERGRGNFPDRFSARQFPNYSSELNVNALLLGDSALYLCASSPPAKEAFFGQGTRLTVV.

The chain employs TRBV19 and TRBJ2-1, with a possible D match to TRBD1 (6 bases). Between the trimmed V and J ends, which lost 3 bases and 5 bases, there was a span of 11 bases. This CDR3 region has 14 residues. Germline values: CDR1 LNHDA, CDR2 SQIVND (reference sequence). Here the CDR3 reads CASSIRGSHNEQFF. CDR3 in DNA: TGTGCCAGTAGTATTAGGGGGAGCCACAATGAGCAGTTCTTC.

This clonotype appeared a few times. V gene TRBV2 combines with J gene TRBJ2-1; D is uncertain. The CDR3 runs to 13 residues. The V and J ends lost 7 bases and 9 bases respectively, with 16 bases between them. The germline V gene encodes CDR1 SNHLY and CDR2 FYNNEI. The CDR3: CASNDVGLVEQFF. The CDR3 DNA sequence: TGTGCCAGCAACGACGTCGGGTTGGTTGAGCAGTTCTTC.

In the case of this clonotype: The junction differs from germline at one of its ends, possibly a read error. V is TRBV7-6 and J is TRBJ2-7, with a weak D call TRBD2 (5 bases). CDR3 length: 12 residues. Germline values: CDR1 SGHVS, CDR2 FNYEAQ. The CDR3 sequence: CASSFRGYERYF. The CDR3 region has the DNA TGTGCCAGCAGCTTCCGAGGGTACGAGCGGTACTTC.